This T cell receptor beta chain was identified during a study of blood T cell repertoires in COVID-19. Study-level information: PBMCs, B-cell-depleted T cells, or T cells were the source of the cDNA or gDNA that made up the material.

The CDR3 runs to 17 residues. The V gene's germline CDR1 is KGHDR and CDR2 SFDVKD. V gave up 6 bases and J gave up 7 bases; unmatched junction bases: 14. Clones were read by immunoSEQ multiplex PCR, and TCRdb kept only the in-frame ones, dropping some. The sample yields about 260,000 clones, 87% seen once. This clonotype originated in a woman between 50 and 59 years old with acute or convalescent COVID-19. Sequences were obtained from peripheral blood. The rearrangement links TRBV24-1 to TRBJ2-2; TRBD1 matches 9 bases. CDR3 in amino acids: CATSTTGTGLKRGELFF. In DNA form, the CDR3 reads TGTGCCACCAGTACCACCGGGACAGGGCTGAAGCGCGGGGAGCTGTTTTTT.